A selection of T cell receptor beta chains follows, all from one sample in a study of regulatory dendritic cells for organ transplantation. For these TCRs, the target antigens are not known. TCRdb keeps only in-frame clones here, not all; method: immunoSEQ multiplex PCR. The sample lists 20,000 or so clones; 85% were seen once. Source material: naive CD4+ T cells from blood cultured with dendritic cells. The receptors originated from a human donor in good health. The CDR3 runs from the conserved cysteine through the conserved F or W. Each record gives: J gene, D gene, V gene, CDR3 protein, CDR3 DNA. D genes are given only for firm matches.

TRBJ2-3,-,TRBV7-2,CASSLYADTQYF,TGTGCCAGCAGCTTATACGCAGATACGCAGTATTTT
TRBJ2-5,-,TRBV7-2,CASSPTNSAQYF,TGTGCCAGCAGCCCAACCAATTCGGCCCAGTACTTC
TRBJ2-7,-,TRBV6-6,CASSGSDRGGNYEQYF,TGTGCCAGCAGTGGATCCGACAGGGGAGGGAACTACGAGCAGTACTTC
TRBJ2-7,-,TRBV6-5,CASSRGTRLSYEQYF,TGTGCCAGCAGCCGAGGGACAAGACTGTCCTACGAGCAGTACTTC
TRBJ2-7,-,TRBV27,CASSFRGLQAYEQYF,TGTGCCAGCAGTTTCCGAGGGCTGCAAGCCTACGAGCAGTACTTC
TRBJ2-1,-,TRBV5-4,CASSLGQSFSYNEQFF,TGTGCCAGCAGCTTGGGACAGTCCTTCTCCTACAATGAGCAGTTCTTC
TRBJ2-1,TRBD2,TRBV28,CASSLLAGPGQFF,TGTGCCAGCAGCCTCTTAGCGGGGCCAGGGCAGTTCTTC
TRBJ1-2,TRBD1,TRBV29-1,CSVGTGRFFGYTF,TGCAGCGTTGGGACAGGGAGGTTTTTTGGCTACACCTTC
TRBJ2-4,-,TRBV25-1,CASSGAGTSIQYF,TGTGCCAGCAGTGGCGCCGGGACAAGCATTCAGTACTTC
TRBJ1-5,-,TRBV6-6,CASTRGGLQPQHF,TGTGCCAGCACTAGAGGGGGGCTTCAGCCCCAGCATTTT
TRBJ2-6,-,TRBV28,CASSLLASGANVLTF,TGTGCCAGCAGTTTACTGGCCTCTGGGGCCAACGTCCTGACTTTC
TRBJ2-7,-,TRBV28,CASSSAFERIPRDEQYF,TGTGCCAGCAGTTCCGCGTTCGAGCGTATCCCCCGCGACGAGCAGTACTTC
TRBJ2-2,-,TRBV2,CASSRHPAPGELFF,TGTGCCAGCAGTAGGCATCCTGCCCCGGGGGAGCTGTTTTTT
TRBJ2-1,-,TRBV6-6,CASSSTSDSYNEQFF,TGTGCCAGCAGCTCTACTAGTGACTCCTACAATGAGCAGTTCTTC
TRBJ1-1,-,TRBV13,CASSRHTEAFF,TGTGCCAGCAGTCGGCACACTGAAGCTTTCTTT
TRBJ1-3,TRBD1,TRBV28,CASSLGDRGFGNTIYF,TGTGCCAGCAGTTTGGGGGACAGGGGTTTTGGAAACACCATATATTTT
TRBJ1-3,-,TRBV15,CATSREAPGAGNTIYF,TGTGCCACCAGCAGAGAAGCCCCAGGGGCTGGAAACACCATATATTTT
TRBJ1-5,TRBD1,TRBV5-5,CASSPEVRQGPVEQPQHF,TGTGCCAGCAGCCCCGAGGTCAGACAGGGGCCAGTGGAACAGCCCCAGCATTTT